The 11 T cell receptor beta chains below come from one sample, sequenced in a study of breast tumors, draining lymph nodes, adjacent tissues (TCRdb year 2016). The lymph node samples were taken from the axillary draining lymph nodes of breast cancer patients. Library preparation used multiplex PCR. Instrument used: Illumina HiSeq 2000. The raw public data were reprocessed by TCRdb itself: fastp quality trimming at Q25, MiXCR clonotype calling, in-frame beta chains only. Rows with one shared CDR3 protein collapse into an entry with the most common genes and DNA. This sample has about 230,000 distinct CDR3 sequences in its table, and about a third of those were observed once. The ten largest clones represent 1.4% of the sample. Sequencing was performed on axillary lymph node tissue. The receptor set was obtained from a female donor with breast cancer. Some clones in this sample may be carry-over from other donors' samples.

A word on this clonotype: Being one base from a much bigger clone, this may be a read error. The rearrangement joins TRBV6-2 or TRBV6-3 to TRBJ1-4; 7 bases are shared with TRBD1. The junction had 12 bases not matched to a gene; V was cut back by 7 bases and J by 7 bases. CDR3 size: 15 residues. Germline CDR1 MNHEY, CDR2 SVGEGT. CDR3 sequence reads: CASNLERGRGEKLFF. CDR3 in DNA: TGTGCCAGCAATCTCGAAAGGGGGCGCGGTGAAAAACTGTTTTTT.

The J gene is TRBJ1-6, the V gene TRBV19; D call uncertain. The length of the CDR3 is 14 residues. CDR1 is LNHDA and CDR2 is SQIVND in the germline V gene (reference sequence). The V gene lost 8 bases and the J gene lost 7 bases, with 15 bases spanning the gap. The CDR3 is CASSSGLGNSPLHF. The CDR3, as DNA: TGTGCCAGTTCAAGCGGACTGGGGAATTCACCCCTCCACTTT.

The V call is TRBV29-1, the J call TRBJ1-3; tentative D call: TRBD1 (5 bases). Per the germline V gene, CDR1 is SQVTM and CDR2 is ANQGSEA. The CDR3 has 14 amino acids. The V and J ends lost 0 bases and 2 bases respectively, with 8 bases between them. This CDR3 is CSVEDEGAGNTIYF. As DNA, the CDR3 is TGCAGCGTTGAAGATGAAGGGGCTGGAAACACCATATATTTT.

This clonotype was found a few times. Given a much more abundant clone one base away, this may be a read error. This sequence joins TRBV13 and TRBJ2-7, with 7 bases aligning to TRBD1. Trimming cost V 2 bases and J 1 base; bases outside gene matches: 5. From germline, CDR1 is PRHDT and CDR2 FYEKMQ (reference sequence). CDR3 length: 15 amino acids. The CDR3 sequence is CASSLRGQASYEQYF. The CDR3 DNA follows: TGTGCCAGCAGCTTACGCGGACAGGCGTCCTACGAGCAGTACTTC.

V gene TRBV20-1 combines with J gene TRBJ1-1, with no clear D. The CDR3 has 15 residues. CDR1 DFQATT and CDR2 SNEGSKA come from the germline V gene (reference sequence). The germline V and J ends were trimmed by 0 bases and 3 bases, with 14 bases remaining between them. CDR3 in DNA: TGCAGTGCTAGAGATCCCCCCCCGGATTACACTGAAGCTTTCTTT. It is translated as CSARDPPPDYTEAFF.

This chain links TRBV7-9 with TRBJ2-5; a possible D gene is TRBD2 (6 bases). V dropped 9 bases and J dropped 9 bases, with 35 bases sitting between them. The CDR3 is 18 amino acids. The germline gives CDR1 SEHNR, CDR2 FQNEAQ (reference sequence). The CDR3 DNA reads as TGTGCCAGTAGTAGAACCGACCGAGCGGGCGCTTACCAGGAGGCCCAGTACTTC. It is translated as CASSRTDRAGAYQEAQYF.

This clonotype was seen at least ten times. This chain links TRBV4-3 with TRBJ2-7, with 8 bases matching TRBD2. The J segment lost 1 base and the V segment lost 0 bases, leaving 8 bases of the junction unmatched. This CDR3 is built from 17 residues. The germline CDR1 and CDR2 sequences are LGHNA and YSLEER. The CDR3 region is CASSQELALAESYEQYF. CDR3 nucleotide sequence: TGCGCCAGCAGCCAAGAATTGGCACTAGCGGAATCCTACGAGCAGTACTTC.

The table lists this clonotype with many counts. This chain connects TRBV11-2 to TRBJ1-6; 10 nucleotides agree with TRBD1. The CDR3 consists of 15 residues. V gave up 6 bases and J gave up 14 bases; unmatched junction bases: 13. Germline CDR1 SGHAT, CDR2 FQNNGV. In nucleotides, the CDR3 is TGTGCCAGCAGTTCGGAGGCGATGGGACAGGGGACCCTCCACTTT. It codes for CASSSEAMGQGTLHF.

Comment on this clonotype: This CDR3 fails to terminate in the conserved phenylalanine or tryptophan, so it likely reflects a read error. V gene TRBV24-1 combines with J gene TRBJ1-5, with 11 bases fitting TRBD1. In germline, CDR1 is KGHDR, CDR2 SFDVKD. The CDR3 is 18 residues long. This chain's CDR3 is CATNDFSRTGGPNQPQHL. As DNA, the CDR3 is TGTGCCACCAATGATTTTAGTAGGACAGGGGGCCCGAATCAGCCCCAGCATCTT.

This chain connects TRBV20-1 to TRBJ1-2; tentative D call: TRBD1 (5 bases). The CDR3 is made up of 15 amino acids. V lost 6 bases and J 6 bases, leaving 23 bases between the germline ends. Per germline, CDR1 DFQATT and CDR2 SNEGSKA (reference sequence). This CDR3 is CSAGGGTGEHHGYTF. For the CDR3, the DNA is TGCAGTGCCGGAGGCGGTACGGGGGAACATCATGGCTACACCTTC.

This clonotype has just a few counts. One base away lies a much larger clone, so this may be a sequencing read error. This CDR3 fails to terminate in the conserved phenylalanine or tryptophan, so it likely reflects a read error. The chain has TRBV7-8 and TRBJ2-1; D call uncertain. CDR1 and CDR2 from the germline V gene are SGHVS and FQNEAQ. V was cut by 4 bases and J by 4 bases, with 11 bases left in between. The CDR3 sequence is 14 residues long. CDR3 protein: CASSYSHPYNEQFL. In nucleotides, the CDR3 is TGTGCCAGCAGCTATTCCCACCCTTACAATGAGCAGTTCCTC.